This T cell receptor beta chain emerged from a study of identical twins. At least ten counts were recorded for this clonotype. It was template switching that added a universal primer site, and there were unique molecular identifiers on the cDNA. One entry per CDR3 protein results from TCRdb running MiXCR on the 5' RACE reads. The table includes approximately 690,000 distinct CDR3 sequences, roughly 6.2% detected once. Only healthy Caucasians were included as donors. The CDR3 has 13 residues. V was trimmed by 6 bases and J by 0 bases, leaving 7 bases between them. The receptor was derived from a man younger than 30 in good health. The genes are TRBV12-3 or TRBV12-4 and TRBJ2-3; tentatively, D is TRBD1 (5 bases). The sample was naive T cells sorted from blood. This CDR3 is CASRQASTDTQYF. The CDR3 nucleotides read TGTGCCAGCAGACAGGCTAGCACAGATACGCAGTATTTT.